This T cell receptor beta chain is from a study of read filtering for tumor transcriptome and immune sequencing. Study at large: Under 10 patients were R-ISS I, 16 were R-ISS II, about seven were R-ISS III.

The table lists this clonotype with many counts. Its antigen is not known. The library was built from about 400 ng RNA with molecular barcoded adaptors for alpha/delta and beta/gamma chains. TCRdb re-analysed the reads in MiXCR, keeping a single row per CDR3 protein. The data contain 65,000 or so distinct CDR3 sequences, roughly 19% of them singletons. Findings and limits, study-wide: Correlation between methods rose after single-read clonotypes were removed.

The clonotype comes from a donor over 35 with multiple myeloma. Material for sequencing was a population of CD138-negative cells sorted from bone marrow.

The CDR3 loop reads CSARWGGGSIAGEQETQYF. CDR3 sequence (DNA): TGCAGTGCTAGGTGGGGGGGGGGTTCAATAGCGGGGGAGCAAGAGACCCAGTACTTC. V gene TRBV20-1 combines with J gene TRBJ2-5, with 9 bases lining up with TRBD2. CDR1 DFQATT and CDR2 SNEGSKA come from the germline V gene (reference sequence). V gave up 3 bases and J gave up 2 bases; unmatched junction bases: 19. CDR3 length: 19 amino acids.